The 28 T cell receptor beta chains below all came from one sample that was sequenced in a study of T cells in localized non-small cell lung cancer. TCRdb keeps only in-frame clones here, not all; method: immunoSEQ multiplex PCR. The data show 2,000 to 2,500 clones, about 30% seen once. The sample consisted of normal lung tissue next to the tumor, taken before any cancer treatment. The receptor source for this set is a man aged 40 to 70 with stage I lung adenocarcinoma.

This chain links TRBV19 with TRBJ1-6; D is ambiguous. V was pared by 2 bases and J by 9 bases, with 11 bases between. The CDR3 length is 14 residues. Looked up from germline, CDR1 is LNHDA and CDR2 is SQIVND (reference sequence). CDR3 sequence (DNA): TGTGCCAGTAGTATATGGGAGGGTGCTTCACCCCTCCACTTT. Translated: CASSIWEGASPLHF.

The chain has TRBV2 and TRBJ1-2, with TRBD1 matching 8 bases. V shed 6 bases, J shed 2 bases, and the junction held 8 bases outside the gene matches. Germline CDR1 SNHLY, CDR2 FYNNEI. The CDR3 totals 15 residues. CDR3 residues: CASSYGQGPNYGYTF. The CDR3 DNA reads as TGTGCCAGCAGCTATGGACAGGGTCCAAACTATGGCTACACCTTC.

This clone was seen more than once but under ten times. This chain connects TRBV6-8 to TRBJ1-3; TRBD1 agrees at 7 bases. This CDR3 is 15 amino acids long. The V segment lost 7 bases and the J segment 0 bases; nucleotides outside the gene matches: 6. Germline CDR1 and CDR2: MNHGY and SAAAGT. The CDR3 DNA follows: TGTGCCAGCAATCAACAGGGGATCTCTGGAAACACCATATATTTT. This translates into CASNQQGISGNTIYF.

DNA of the CDR3: TGTGCCAGCTCACCCACAGTTTCCTACGAGCAGTACTTC. Its translation is CASSPTVSYEQYF. This chain uses TRBV18 with TRBJ2-7; D gene uncertain. Between the trimmed V and J ends, which lost 3 bases and 1 base, there was a span of 7 bases. The V gene's germline CDR1 is KGHSH and CDR2 LQKENI. This CDR3 is 13 amino acids long.

Worth noting for this clone: The junction does not match germline at one end; this may be a read error. The CDR3 region is CASSLDGGGYNSPLHF. In DNA form, the CDR3 reads TGCGCCAGCAGCTTGGACGGGGGTGGCTATAATTCACCCCTCCAYTTT. This chain uses TRBV5-1 with TRBJ1-6, with D possibly TRBD1 on 5 matching bases. Germline V CDR1 and CDR2: SGHRS, YFSETQ. The CDR3 is 16 residues long.

This chain uses TRBV15 with TRBJ2-6; D is uncertain. The CDR3 is 16 amino acids. V lost 0 bases to trimming and J lost 0 bases, with 6 bases between them. The germline V gene has CDR1 LNHNV and CDR2 YYDKDF (reference sequence). The DNA of the CDR3 is TGTGCCACCAGCAGAGATGGGGACTCTGGGGCCAACGTCCTGACTTTC. Its translation: CATSRDGDSGANVLTF. The whole variable domain, remainder taken from reference TRBV15 and TRBJ2-6, is DAMVIQNPRYQVTQFGKPVTLSCSQTLNHNVMYWYQQKSSQAPKLLFHYYDKDFNNEADTPDNFQSRRPNTSFCFLDIRSPGLGDTAMYLCATSRDGDSGANVLTFGAGSRLTVL.

The chain links TRBV9 to TRBJ2-7; TRBD1 matches at 7 bases. Germline lookup yields CDR1 SGDLS and CDR2 YYNGEE. V was clipped by 5 bases and J by 5 bases; unmatched bases: 10. The CDR3 extends over 14 amino acids. The CDR3 sequence is CASSDGDSRNEQYF. The CDR3 DNA reads as TGTGCCAGCAGTGACGGGGACAGCCGGAACGAGCAGTACTTC.

This clone is medium-sized (0.01 to 0.1%) in the sample. This sequence joins TRBV28 and TRBJ2-7; D might be TRBD1 (5 bases). Trimming took off 1 base at V and 3 bases at J, with 13 bases between the two ends. Germline V gene sequence: CDR1 MDHEN, CDR2 SYDVKM. CDR3 length: 15 residues. CDR3 sequence reads: CASSLLGQGLYEQYF. CDR3 DNA: TGTGCCAGCAGTTTATTGGGGCAGGGCCTCTACGAGCAGTACTTC.

This clone was counted a few times. The chain is built from TRBV6-8 and TRBJ2-5, with 9 positions matching TRBD2. The CDR3 has 15 residues. The V gene's germline CDR1 is MNHGY and CDR2 SAAAGT. V lost 5 bases, J lost 4 bases, and 8 bases stayed unmatched. As DNA, the CDR3 is TGTGCCAGCAGTACCGAGGGCGGGGGGGGAGAGACCCAGTACTTC. Translated: CASSTEGGGGETQYF.

This clone has only a few counts. J is TRBJ1-3 and V is TRBV30, with D possibly matching TRBD1 (6 bases). Germline CDR1 and CDR2: GTSNPN and SVGIG (reference sequence). The V end was cut by 2 bases, the J end by 3 bases, with 11 bases between. The CDR3 totals 14 residues. CDR3 DNA sequence: TGTGCCTGGAGTAACCAGGACAGTGGAAACACCATATATTTT. Residues: CAWSNQDSGNTIYF.

This clone came up a few times. This chain joins TRBV9 and TRBJ2-5; 10 nucleotides line up with TRBD2. Germline CDR1 and CDR2: SGDLS and YYNGEE. The CDR3 spans 17 residues. The junction had 12 bases not matched to a gene; V was cut back by 3 bases and J by 4 bases. For the CDR3, the DNA is TGTGCCAGCAGCGAGGGCGATAGCGGGGGGATAGGAGAGACCCAGTACTTC. Amino acids: CASSEGDSGGIGETQYF.

The V gene is TRBV9, the J gene TRBJ2-5; D perhaps matches TRBD1 (6 bases). This CDR3 contains 14 residues. V lost 5 bases and J 3 bases, leaving 14 bases between the germline ends. Germline CDR1 is SGDLS and CDR2 is YYNGEE. CDR3 amino acids: CASSETAGEETQYF. The CDR3 bases are TGTGCCAGCAGTGAAACGGCAGGGGAAGAGACCCAGTACTTC.

This chain joins TRBV19 and TRBJ1-2; D possibly corresponds to TRBD1 (6 bases). The CDR3 has 16 amino acids. Germline CDR1 is LNHDA and CDR2 is SQIVND (reference sequence). V was pared by 1 base and J by 4 bases, with 16 bases between. The CDR3 loop reads CASSIGTVGQVYGYTF. CDR3 bases: TGTGCCAGTAGTATAGGGACAGTCGGGCAAGTCTATGGCTACACCTTC.

This clone has only a few counts. J is TRBJ1-4 and V is TRBV11-3, with a tentative D call TRBD1 (6 bases). Germline CDR1 SGHNT, CDR2 YENEEA. V lost 3 bases and J 4 bases, leaving 12 bases between the germline ends. The CDR3 length is 15 residues. CDR3 DNA: TGTGCCAGCAGCTTCCCAGGGGACGATAATGAAAAACTGTTTTTT. It is translated as CASSFPGDDNEKLFF.

V usage is TRBV11-3 and J usage is TRBJ1-6; D call uncertain. V was clipped by 5 bases and J by 0 bases, with 20 bases between them. The germline V gene encodes CDR1 SGHNT and CDR2 YENEEA. CDR3 size: 19 residues. CDR3 DNA: TGTGCCAGCAGCCCCCAGCCCGGGTACCTGAGCTCCTATAATTCACCCCTCCACTTT. It yields the protein CASSPQPGYLSSYNSPLHF.

The chain employs TRBV7-1 and TRBJ2-3; 9 nucleotides agree with TRBD1. Being an ORF, TRBV7-1 has a function that is uncertain. V dropped 5 bases and J dropped 3; count of bases not matched to a gene: 15. CDR3 size: 18 residues. CDR3 loop: CASSRGRWAGQGTDTQYF. The CDR3 nucleotides are TGTGCCAGCAGCCGCGGGAGATGGGCGGGACAGGGAACAGATACGCAGTATTTT.

This sequence joins TRBV11-3 and TRBJ1-3; TRBD1 aligns across 7 bases. The CDR3 consists of 14 residues. With V trimmed by 5 bases and J by 2 bases, 3 bases remained unmatched. The germline V gene encodes CDR1 SGHNT and CDR2 YENEEA. CDR3 amino acids: CASSTGQTGNTIYF. The DNA of the CDR3 is TGTGCCAGCAGCACGGGACAGACTGGAAACACCATATATTTT. Together with reference TRBV11-3 and TRBJ1-3, the CDR3 gives the full variable domain: EAGVVQSPRYKIIEKKQPVAFWCNPISGHNTLYWYLQNLGQGPELLIRYENEEAVDDSQLPKDRFSAERLKGVDSTLKIQPAELGDSAVYLCASSTGQTGNTIYFGEGSWLTVV.

This clone is categorized as large. V and J are TRBV11-3 and TRBJ2-1, with D possibly called TRBD1 or TRBD2 (5 bases each). The CDR3 runs 14 residues. Trimming shortened V by 1 base and J by 6 bases, and 10 bases separated the two germline ends. The germline CDR1 and CDR2 sequences are SGHNT and YENEEA. CDR3 residues: CASSLVLGPNEQFF. The CDR3 nucleotides are TGTGCCAGCAGCTTAGTCCTGGGACCCAATGAGCAGTTCTTC.

This clone is judged medium-sized. The rearrangement links TRBV6-8 to TRBJ1-3; no reliable D call. Germline V gene data show CDR1 as MNHGY and CDR2 as SAAAGT. Trimming removed 6 bases at V and 3 bases at J, with 15 bases between. This CDR3 comprises 15 residues. In DNA form, the CDR3 reads TGTGCCAGCAGCCTGGATAGACCCCATGGAAACACCATATATTTT. Translating gives CASSLDRPHGNTIYF.

The genes are TRBV19 and TRBJ2-1; 10 bases map to TRBD2. The CDR3 is 16 residues long. V lost 6 bases, J lost 2 bases, and 7 bases stayed unmatched. Germline V gene sequence: CDR1 LNHDA, CDR2 SQIVND (reference sequence). CDR3 DNA sequence: TGTGCCAGTAGCCAGCGGGGGGGCCTCACCTACAATGAGCAGTTCTTC. Amino acids: CASSQRGGLTYNEQFF. Looking up the rest from reference TRBV19 and TRBJ2-1 gives the full variable domain: DGGITQSPKYLFRKEGQNVTLSCEQNLNHDAMYWYRQDPGQGLRLIYYSQIVNDFQKGDIAEGYSVSREKKESFPLTVTSAQKNPTAFYLCASSQRGGLTYNEQFFGPGTRLTVL.

The J gene is TRBJ2-1, the V gene TRBV7-6, with D uncertain. The CDR3 spans 16 residues. The germline gives CDR1 SGHVS, CDR2 FNYEAQ. V lost 2 bases and J 3 bases, leaving 14 bases between the germline ends. The CDR3 coding sequence is TGTGCCAGCAGCTTAAAACAGAACCCCTACTACAATGAGCAGTTCTTC. It translates to CASSLKQNPYYNEQFF.

In regard to this clone: Coverage ceases 1 residue before the CDR3 finishes, and the germline J gene fills in the end. The rearrangement uses TRBV6-1 and TRBJ2-7; the D gene is possibly TRBD2 (5 bases). There are 15 residues in the CDR3. Trimming removed 0 bases at V and 0 bases at J, with 9 bases between. The V gene's germline CDR1 is MNHNS and CDR2 SASEGT. CDR3 DNA, as far as it was read: TGTGCCAGCAGTGAAGCCTTAGCGAGCTCCTACGAGCAGTAC. It specifies CASSEALASSYEQY. From start to end, the CDR3 is CASSEALASSYEQYF.

The V call is TRBV30, the J call TRBJ2-3; 7 bases align to TRBD1. The germline CDR1 and CDR2 sequences are GTSNPN and SVGIG (reference sequence). Losses at the gene ends were 3 bases for V and 2 bases for J; bases not matched to a gene: 8. The CDR3 length is 15 residues. For the CDR3, the DNA is TGTGCCTGGAGAGATAGGACAGGATCCACAGATACGCAGTATTTT. This sequence encodes CAWRDRTGSTDTQYF.

The rearrangement joins TRBV19 to TRBJ2-1, with 9 bases lining up with TRBD2. The trim removed 6 bases at V and 1 base at J, leaving 10 bases unmatched. The CDR3 runs to 17 residues. Germline CDR1 LNHDA, CDR2 SQIVND (reference sequence). The CDR3 loop reads CASRKKAGGISYNEQFF. The CDR3 DNA reads as TGTGCCAGTAGAAAAAAAGCGGGGGGAATTTCCTACAATGAGCAGTTCTTC.

By sample share, this clone is medium-sized. The chain couples TRBV11-3 to TRBJ2-3; 11 nucleotides match TRBD2. The V gene's germline CDR1 is SGHNT and CDR2 YENEEA. CDR3 length: 16 amino acids. Unmatched junction bases numbered 3, after V lost 4 bases and J lost 0 bases. The CDR3 loop is CASSSRLAGSTDTQYF. As DNA, the CDR3 is TGTGCCAGCAGCTCAAGACTAGCGGGGAGCACAGATACGCAGTATTTT.

This chain links TRBV15 with TRBJ1-5; D gene unclear. V was clipped by 3 bases and J by 3 bases, with 9 bases between them. Germline values: CDR1 LNHNV, CDR2 YYDKDF (reference sequence). CDR3 length: 14 amino acids. Here the CDR3 DNA reads TGTGCCACCAGCAGCTTCGGGAACAATCAGCCCCAGCATTTT. Protein product: CATSSFGNNQPQHF.

This clone is labeled medium-sized. The chain recombines TRBV11-3 with TRBJ2-5; 9 nucleotides match TRBD2. The CDR3 length is 16 residues. Germline V gene data show CDR1 as SGHNT and CDR2 as YENEEA. V shed 5 bases, J shed 5 bases, and the junction held 12 bases outside the gene matches. In DNA, the CDR3 is TGTGCCAGCAGCCCGCGGGGTAGCGGGGGCTTCGAGACCCAGTACTTC. Residues: CASSPRGSGGFETQYF.

The V gene is TRBV9, the J gene TRBJ2-5; 9 nucleotides align to TRBD1. V was pared by 5 bases and J by 1 base, with 6 bases of the junction left unmatched. This CDR3 is 15 amino acids long. In germline, CDR1 is SGDLS, CDR2 YYNGEE. The CDR3 protein is CASSNQGQGQETQYF. In DNA form, the CDR3 reads TGTGCCAGCAGTAATCAGGGACAGGGCCAAGAGACCCAGTACTTC.